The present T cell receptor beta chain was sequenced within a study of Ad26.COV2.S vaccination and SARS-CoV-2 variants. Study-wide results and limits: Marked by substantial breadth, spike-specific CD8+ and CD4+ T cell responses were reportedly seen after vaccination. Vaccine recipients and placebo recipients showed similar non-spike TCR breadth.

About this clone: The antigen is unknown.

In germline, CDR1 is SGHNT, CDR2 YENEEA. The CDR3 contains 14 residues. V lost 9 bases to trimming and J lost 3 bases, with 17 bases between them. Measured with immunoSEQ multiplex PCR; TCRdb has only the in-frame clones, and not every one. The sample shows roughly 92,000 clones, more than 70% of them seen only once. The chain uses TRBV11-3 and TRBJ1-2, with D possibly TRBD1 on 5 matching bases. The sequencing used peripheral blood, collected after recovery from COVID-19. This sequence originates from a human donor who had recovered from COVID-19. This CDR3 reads CASGGAGRDYGYTF. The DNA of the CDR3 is TGTGCCAGTGGTGGGGCAGGGAGAGACTATGGCTACACCTTC.